The clone carrying this T cell receptor beta chain was detected only a few times. The sample comes from a study of blood T cells in healthy people across ages. V was clipped by 7 bases and J by 1 base, with 10 bases between them. The CDR3 loop spans 12 amino acids. Germline CDR1 is SQVTM and CDR2 is ANQGSEA. Primed by a sample-barcoded 5' primer and a J-beta primer mix, a second PCR proceeded for about 7 to 11 cycles. Each CDR3 protein is one row after TCRdb ran MiXCR on the 5' RACE reads. The sample holds about 750,000 distinct CDR3 sequences, 53% seen once. What was sequenced was blood. The TCR was taken from a man older than 75 in good health. This chain links TRBV29-1 with TRBJ2-5; TRBD2 is a possible D gene (5 bases). The CDR3 region is CSAHGGQETQYF. The CDR3 DNA is TGCAGCGCGCACGGAGGCCAAGAGACCCAGTACTTC.